The 6 T cell receptor beta chains below all came from one sample that was sequenced in a study of blood T cell repertoires in COVID-19. Repertoires were generated with immunoSEQ multiplex PCR, while TCRdb's copy carries only in-frame clones and drops some. The sample has 110,000 or so clones; more than 85% are singletons. Sequencing was done on a sample of peripheral blood. Receptor source: a human donor with acute or convalescent COVID-19. The donor label of this sample is uncertain.

The chain uses TRBV5-1 and TRBJ2-2; D uncertain. CDR1 and CDR2 from the germline V gene are SGHRS and YFSETQ. The CDR3 is 14 amino acids. Trimming took off 0 bases at V and 6 bases at J, with 9 bases between the two ends. The CDR3 sequence: CASSLAYRAGELFF. As DNA, the CDR3 is TGCGCCAGCAGCTTGGCCTACCGGGCCGGGGAGCTGTTTTTT.

This rearrangement joins TRBV28 to TRBJ1-6; unclear D gene. From germline, CDR1 is MDHEN and CDR2 SYDVKM. Deletions cut 5 bases from V and 2 bases from J, with 4 bases between. This CDR3 has 13 residues. This chain's CDR3 is CASSGTYNSPLHF. CDR3 nucleotide sequence: TGTGCCAGCAGTGGCACCTATAATTCACCCCTCCACTTT.

The gene calls are TRBV6-4 and TRBJ1-1, with D uncertain. Germline-derived CDR1 and CDR2 are MRHNA and SNTAGT. This CDR3 has 14 residues. V was trimmed by 2 bases and J by 1 base, leaving 8 bases between them. CDR3 loop: CASSDELWNTEAFF. As DNA, the CDR3 is TGTGCCAGCAGTGACGAGTTGTGGAACACTGAAGCTTTCTTT.

The chain carries TRBV27 and TRBJ2-1, with a possible D match to TRBD2 (6 bases). V gave up 5 bases and J gave up 5 bases, with 16 bases separating them. CDR3 length: 15 amino acids. Germline values: CDR1 MNHEY, CDR2 SMNVEV (reference sequence). This CDR3 reads CASSPIAIADNEQFF. The CDR3 DNA is TGTGCCAGCAGTCCCATCGCGATAGCGGACAATGAGCAGTTCTTC.

V is TRBV4-3 and J is TRBJ1-6, with D perhaps TRBD1 (5 bases). Trimming took off 1 base at V and 4 bases at J, with 11 bases between the two ends. There are 16 residues in the CDR3. Per the germline V gene, CDR1 is LGHNA and CDR2 is YSLEER. The CDR3, as DNA: TGCGCCAGCAGCCAAGTCGGGGGTCGATATAATTCACCCCTCCACTTT. It translates to CASSQVGGRYNSPLHF.

V and J are TRBV27 and TRBJ1-2; 7 nucleotides match TRBD1. The CDR3 has 13 residues. V was pared by 7 bases and J by 7 bases, with 9 bases of the junction left unmatched. Germline loops: CDR1 MNHEY, CDR2 SMNVEV (reference sequence). CDR3 residues: CASTTRGGGGYTF. The CDR3 coding sequence is TGTGCCAGCACCACCAGAGGGGGCGGTGGCTACACCTTC.